This T cell receptor (beta chain) was recorded in a study of blood T cell repertoires in COVID-19. Across the study: Spain, Italy and the United States supplied samples that represented acute and convalescent COVID-19. PBMCs, B-cell-depleted T cells, or T cells were the source of the cDNA or gDNA that made up the material.

As handled by the study authors: The assay estimated nucleated cells by amplifying reference gene primers. Assay used: immunoSEQ multiplex PCR; TCRdb lists only in-frame clones, some missing. The DNA gave D and trimming, while V, J and clone size come from that table. The sample consists of approximately 190,000 clones, around four fifths of them appearing once. This clone was counted a few times. CDR1 is SGDLS and CDR2 is YYNGEE in the germline V gene. The CDR3 consists of 16 residues. The germline V and J ends were trimmed by 4 bases and 0 bases, with 16 bases remaining between them. The chain employs TRBV9 and TRBJ2-5; a possible D gene is TRBD1 (6 bases). The specimen sequenced was peripheral blood. The source is a man aged 25 to 40 with active or convalescent COVID-19. CDR3 loop: CASSSGSGTYQETQYF. CDR3 nucleotides: TGTGCCAGCAGCTCCGGATCCGGGACATACCAAGAGACCCAGTACTTC.